These 29 T cell receptor beta chains were sequenced from one sample in a study of tumor and adjacent non-tumor tissue in lung cancer. Three rounds of nested PCR, following a modified ARM-PCR protocol, produced the TCRbeta library. Each CDR3 protein gets one entry after TCRdb re-called the multiplex PCR reads with MiXCR. The table lists about 120,000 distinct CDR3 sequences, roughly 64% of them singletons. No cell sorting was done before RNA was extracted from the tissue. The sample was lung tumor tissue. The receptors were gathered from a young man with non-small cell lung cancer.

To note about this clonotype: One end of the junction fails to match germline, which may point to a read error. The gene calls are TRBV11-2 and TRBJ2-3; D perhaps matches TRBD1 (6 bases). Per germline, CDR1 SGHAT and CDR2 FQNNGV. The CDR3 totals 16 residues. The CDR3: CVSSLDGTRSTDTQYF. CDR3 in DNA: TGTGTCAGCAGCTTGGATGGGACAAGGAGCACAGATACTCAGTACTTT.

Notes on this clonotype: It may be a read error: a sequence one base away is much more abundant. The chain employs TRBV20-1 and TRBJ1-1; maybe TRBD1 (5 bases). The V end lost 0 bases, the J end lost 2 bases, and 16 bases lay between the germline ends. The CDR3 is 16 residues long. Germline-derived CDR1 and CDR2 are DFQATT and SNEGSKA (reference sequence). The CDR3 spells CSAREGGDRHNTEAFF. The CDR3 region has the DNA TGCAGTGCTAGAGAGGGAGGGGATAGGCACAACACTGAAGCTTTCTTT.

A word on this clonotype: Mismatch with germline at one junction end may stem from a read error. The chain has TRBV20-1 and TRBJ2-7, with 8 bases fitting TRBD2. This CDR3 is built from 15 residues. Germline CDR1 is DFQATT and CDR2 is SNEGSKA (reference sequence). The CDR3 loop is CSTRSLAGDSYEQYF. The CDR3 bases are TGCAGTACTAGAAGTCTAGCGGGCGACTCATACGAGCAGTACTTC.

Concerning this clonotype itself: This could be a read error, since a much larger clone is one nucleotide away. This chain connects TRBV29-1 to TRBJ1-4; the D is unclear. The CDR3 length is 13 residues. Per the germline V gene, CDR1 is SQVTM and CDR2 is ANQGSEA. The CDR3 reads CSVAGWANEKLLF. CDR3 DNA: TGCAGCGTTGCGGGCTGGGCTAATGAAAAACTGCTTTTT.

Points on this clonotype: Its ends do not fully match the called genes, so a read error is possible. The J gene is TRBJ2-7, the V gene TRBV11-1; D not resolved. The germline CDR1 and CDR2 sequences are SGHAT and FQDESV (reference sequence). The CDR3 totals 13 residues. The DNA of the CDR3 is TGTGCCAGCAGCTCCCCCAGCCCCTACGAGCAATACTTC. Encoded protein: CASSSPSPYEQYF.

As to this clonotype: Compared with germline, one end of the junction differs, possibly owing to a read error. This sequence joins TRBV5-1 and TRBJ2-4, with 7 positions matching TRBD1. CDR3 length: 16 residues. Looked up from germline, CDR1 is SGHRS and CDR2 is YFSETQ. Here the CDR3 reads CASSPRDSLAKDIQYF. The CDR3 nucleotides read TGCGCAAGCAGCCCGAGGGACAGCCTAGCCAAAGACATTCAGTACTTC.

Regarding this clonotype: Being one base from a much bigger clone, this may be a read error. The chain links TRBV10-2 to TRBJ2-3; no reliable D call. CDR3 size: 11 residues. In germline, CDR1 is WSHSY, CDR2 SAAADI. V dropped 8 bases and J dropped 8 bases, with 11 bases sitting between them. CDR3 sequence reads: CASGAVGTQYF. For the CDR3, the DNA is TGCGCCAGCGGTGCAGTAGGTACGCAGTATTTT.

In the case of this clonotype: One junction end does not reproduce the germline sequence, and a read error may be involved. This chain connects TRBV29-1 to TRBJ1-5, with D maybe TRBD1 (6 bases). CDR1 is SQVTM and CDR2 is ANQGSEA in the germline V gene. The CDR3 is made up of 12 amino acids. The CDR3 reads CSALTGVQPQHF. The CDR3 coding sequence is TGCAGCGCCCTGACAGGAGTGCAGCCCCAACATTTT.

Concerning this clonotype: Since no conserved phenylalanine or tryptophan closes the CDR3, a read error is the likely cause. The chain employs TRBV11-3 and TRBJ2-5; TRBD2 matches at 10 bases. The CDR3 length is 15 residues. Germline assignment: CDR1 SGHNT and CDR2 YENEEA. The CDR3 loop reads CTSSLEAGGQQTQYC. In DNA form, the CDR3 reads TGTACCAGCAGTTTAGAAGCGGGAGGGCAACAGACCCAGTACTGC.

In regard to this clonotype: Given a much more abundant clone one base away, this may be a read error. The J gene is TRBJ2-5, the V gene TRBV6-5; D call uncertain. Germline V lookup: CDR1 MNHEY, CDR2 SVGAGI. The CDR3 extends over 14 amino acids. The CDR3 protein is CACSYGPSRETQYF. The CDR3 bases are TGTGCCTGCAGTTACGGTCCGAGTCGGGAGACCCAGTACTTC.

This clonotype has a count of ten or more. The genes are TRBV4-3 and TRBJ1-3, with D possibly matching TRBD1 (5 bases). The CDR3 sequence is 14 residues long. The germline V and J ends were trimmed by 1 base and 2 bases, with 6 bases remaining between them. Germline lookup yields CDR1 LGHNA and CDR2 YSLEER. DNA of the CDR3: TGCGCCAGCAGCCAAGGAGGGGCTGGAAACACCATATATTTT. As protein: CASSQGGAGNTIYF.

This clonotype was counted a single time. This rearrangement joins TRBV11-2 to TRBJ2-3; 10 nucleotides align to TRBD2. The CDR3 is made up of 15 amino acids. CDR1 is SGHAT, CDR2 FQNNGV, per germline. Losses at the gene ends were 10 bases for V and 6 bases for J; bases not matched to a gene: 13. CDR3: CANNLGLADTDTQYF. The CDR3 nucleotides read TGTGCCAACAACCTCGGACTAGCGGACACGGATACGCAGTATTTT.

As to this clonotype: A much larger clone lies a single base off, so this may be a read error. V usage is TRBV5-6 and J usage is TRBJ2-5, with D unresolved. Germline values: CDR1 SGHDT, CDR2 YYEEEE. V gave up 6 bases and J gave up 1 base, with 10 bases separating them. The CDR3 loop spans 13 amino acids. CDR3 DNA sequence: TGTGCCAGCAACAGATCGGTCCAAGAGACCCAGTACTTC. It codes for CASNRSVQETQYF.

The table lists this clonotype with many counts. A read error may account for a junction end that differs from germline. CDR3 loop: CSAERLAGEGGETQYF. The CDR3 coding sequence is TGCAGCGCTGAAAGACTAGCGGGAGAAGGAGGAGAGACCCAGTACTTC. This rearrangement joins TRBV29-1 to TRBJ2-5; 12 positions agree with TRBD2. Per germline, CDR1 SQVTM and CDR2 ANQGSEA. The CDR3 contains 16 residues.

Of note for this clonotype: One junction end does not reproduce the germline sequence, and a read error may be involved. The chain links TRBV6-5 to TRBJ2-7; D not certain. The germline V gene encodes CDR1 MNHEY and CDR2 SVGAGI. The CDR3 extends over 15 amino acids. CDR3 nucleotides: TGTGACAGCAGTTACCCGTTCTCGGGCACCTACGAGCAGTACTTC. The encoded protein is CDSSYPFSGTYEQYF.

The V call is TRBV20-1, the J call TRBJ2-2; D is unresolved. This CDR3 spans 12 amino acids. Trimming left V 0 bases short and J 6 bases short, with 5 bases between. Germline V gene sequence: CDR1 DFQATT, CDR2 SNEGSKA (reference sequence). As DNA, the CDR3 is TGCAGTGCTAGAGATGTGTCCGGGGAGCTGTTTTTT. It translates to CSARDVSGELFF.

Comment on this clonotype: A much larger clone is a single base away; this may be a read error. The rearrangement links TRBV6-2 or TRBV6-3 to TRBJ2-2; perhaps TRBD2 as D (6 bases). Germline CDR1 is MNHEY and CDR2 is SVGEGT. Trimming shortened V by 8 bases and J by 4 bases, and 14 bases separated the two germline ends. There are 14 residues in the CDR3. This chain's CDR3 is CASGRLVSTGELFF. CDR3 sequence (DNA): TGTGCCAGCGGTCGACTAGTCAGCACCGGGGAGCTGTTTTTT.

About this clonotype: The conserved final phenylalanine or tryptophan is absent from the CDR3, which likely points to a read error. This chain connects TRBV5-4 to TRBJ2-3; 9 bases map to TRBD1. V lost 0 bases, J lost 5 bases, and 4 bases stayed unmatched. CDR3 length: 15 residues. Germline lookup yields CDR1 SGHNT and CDR2 YYREEE (reference sequence). The CDR3 DNA reads as TGTGCCAGCAGCTTGGCACAGGGGGCCGTAGATACGCAGTATCTT. This encodes CASSLAQGAVDTQYL.

For this clonotype: A much larger clone lies one base from this, so it may be a read error. V is TRBV6-1 and J is TRBJ1-1; tentative D call: TRBD1 (6 bases). The V gene lost 8 bases and the J gene lost 8 bases, with 21 bases spanning the gap. This CDR3 has 14 residues. Germline V gene sequence: CDR1 MNHNS, CDR2 SASEGT. The CDR3, as DNA: TGTGCCAGCCGATTCATGGCAGGGGCGTTCGAAGCTTTCTTT. Protein sequence: CASRFMAGAFEAFF.

J is TRBJ1-2 and V is TRBV11-2, with D uncertain. The CDR3 totals 13 residues. CDR1 and CDR2 from the germline V gene are SGHAT and FQNNGV. V lost 5 bases and J 8 bases, leaving 15 bases between the germline ends. This CDR3 is CASSKGGIWGYTF. CDR3 sequence (DNA): TGTGCCAGCAGCAAAGGTGGTATCTGGGGCTACACCTTC.

About this clonotype: The CDR3 does not close with the conserved phenylalanine or tryptophan, likely indicating a read error. The V call is TRBV12-3 or TRBV12-4, the J call TRBJ2-2; a weak D match, TRBD2 (5 bases). V gave up 2 bases and J gave up 0 bases, with 13 bases separating them. This CDR3 spans 17 amino acids. CDR3 sequence: CASSLWMGVTNTGELFC. The DNA for the CDR3 is TGTGCCAGCAGTTTATGGATGGGAGTAACGAACACCGGGGAGCTGTTTTGT.

Ten or more counts support this clonotype. The CDR3 protein is CASTGTGGSYEQFF. In DNA, the CDR3 is TGTGCCAGCACCGGGACAGGGGGCAGTTATGAGCAGTTCTTC. V usage is TRBV6-5 and J usage is TRBJ2-1, with 12 bases fitting TRBD1. Germline V gene lookup returns CDR1 MNHEY and CDR2 SVGAGI. With V trimmed by 7 bases and J by 8 bases, 6 bases remained unmatched. This CDR3 has 14 residues.

This clonotype has ten or more counts. The chain joins TRBV20-1 to TRBJ2-1; D unresolved. The ends were cut back, 5 bases at V and 0 bases at J, with 8 bases in the middle. Germline CDR1 DFQATT, CDR2 SNEGSKA (reference sequence). This CDR3 is built from 13 residues. In nucleotides, the CDR3 is TGCAGTGCTTACACGAGCTCCTACAATGAGCAGTTCTTC. The encoded protein is CSAYTSSYNEQFF.

This clonotype is a singleton in its sample. The chain carries TRBV4-1 and TRBJ2-7; no definite D call. The CDR3 consists of 15 residues. Between the trimmed V and J ends, which lost 4 bases and 4 bases, there was a span of 17 bases. The germline CDR1 and CDR2 sequences are MGHRA and YSYEKL. CDR3 nucleotide sequence: TGCGCCAGCAGCCCCAACGAGGTTGGGCCGTACGAGCAGTACTTC. This translates into CASSPNEVGPYEQYF.

This chain connects TRBV7-8 to TRBJ1-2; 8 nucleotides agree with TRBD1. Germline trimming cut 5 bases from V and 4 bases from J; bases unmatched to any gene: 6. The germline V gene has CDR1 SGHVS and CDR2 FQNEAQ. CDR3 length: 14 residues. The CDR3 reads CASSARTGSYGYTF. The DNA of the CDR3 is TGTGCCAGCAGCGCACGGACAGGGAGCTATGGCTACACCTTC.

The CDR3 region has the DNA TGCAGTGCTAGAGAATTTAGGGCAGGGAACCTAGAGACCCAGTACTTC. Translating it yields CSAREFRAGNLETQYF. The rearrangement uses TRBV20-1 and TRBJ2-5, with a weak D call TRBD1 (5 bases). This CDR3 contains 16 residues. V shed 0 bases and J shed 4 bases, with 18 bases lying between them. Germline V gene lookup returns CDR1 DFQATT and CDR2 SNEGSKA (reference sequence).

This clonotype came up a few times. The junction does not match germline at one end; this may be a read error. The chain couples TRBV29-1 to TRBJ1-2; possible D gene TRBD1, 5 bases. Per the germline V gene, CDR1 is SQVTM and CDR2 is ANQGSEA. CDR3 size: 12 residues. The CDR3 spells CGVETSGLGYTF. The CDR3, as DNA: TGCGGCGTCGAAACTTCAGGGCTCGGCTACACCTTC. The full variable domain, rest sourced from reference TRBV29-1 and TRBJ1-2, is SAVISQKPSRDICQRGTSLTIQCQVDSQVTMMFWYRQQPGQSLTLIATANQGSEATYESGFVIDKFPISRPNLTFSTLTVSNMSPEDSSIYLCGVETSGLGYTFGSGTRLTVV.

On this clonotype itself: This may be a read error: a much more frequent sequence differs by one nucleotide. The chain carries TRBV6-5 and TRBJ2-3; D could derive from TRBD1 or TRBD2 (5 bases each). The CDR3 loop spans 14 amino acids. V was trimmed by 6 bases and J by 4 bases, leaving 14 bases between them. Per germline, CDR1 MNHEY and CDR2 SVGAGI. The CDR3 loop is CASRTPGPADTQYF. The CDR3 DNA follows: TGTGCCAGCAGGACCCCGGGGCCGGCAGATACGCAGTATTTT.

About this clonotype itself: An end of the junction does not agree with germline; a read error may underlie this. The rearrangement uses TRBV29-1 and TRBJ2-5, with 11 bases fitting TRBD2. CDR1 is SQVTM and CDR2 is ANQGSEA in the germline V gene. This CDR3 region has 14 residues. CDR3: CSGSLAGGQETQHF. CDR3 DNA sequence: TGCAGCGGCAGTCTAGCGGGGGGCCAAGAGACTCAGCACTTC.